Listed here are 24 T cell receptor beta chains from one sample, sequenced in a study of cytomegalovirus exposure and HLA in healthy donors. Data came from immunoSEQ multiplex PCR; TCRdb stores just in-frame clones and leaves some out. Of some 170,000 clones listed, approximately 86% were seen once; the top ten hold roughly 2.7%. The sequenced material came from PBMCs. The receptors shown here come from a young man in good health and CMV-seropositive.

The V gene is TRBV2, the J gene TRBJ1-1; TRBD1 is a possible D gene (6 bases). V was trimmed by 10 bases and J by 3 bases, leaving 18 bases between them. Per germline, CDR1 SNHLY and CDR2 FYNNEI. The CDR3 sequence is 14 residues long. The CDR3 loop is CAIEQGYSDTEAFF. The CDR3 DNA is TGTGCCATAGAACAGGGCTATTCGGACACTGAAGCTTTCTTT.

The chain uses TRBV6-6 and TRBJ1-5; D is possibly TRBD1 (5 bases). In germline, CDR1 is MNHNY, CDR2 SVGAGI (reference sequence). CDR3 length: 16 residues. Trimming left V 6 bases short and J 2 bases short, with 17 bases between. CDR3 region: CASRSPQDRGNQPQHF. The CDR3 DNA reads TGTGCCAGCAGGAGTCCACAGGATAGGGGCAATCAGCCCCAGCATTTT.

This rearrangement joins TRBV2 to TRBJ2-3; a possible D gene is TRBD2 (5 bases). V was pared by 7 bases and J by 6 bases, with 14 bases between. The CDR3 totals 13 residues. Germline V lookup: CDR1 SNHLY, CDR2 FYNNEI. The DNA for the CDR3 is TGTGCCAGCACGACTTCGGGGAGCGATACGCAGTATTTT. Protein product: CASTTSGSDTQYF.

The rearrangement joins TRBV9 to TRBJ2-3, with D perhaps matching TRBD2 (5 bases). This CDR3 is 14 amino acids long. V was trimmed by 7 bases and J by 6 bases, leaving 18 bases between them. In germline, CDR1 is SGDLS, CDR2 YYNGEE. The CDR3 bases are TGTGCCAGCTCCTCCCCGGGGAACAGCGATACGCAGTATTTT. It encodes CASSSPGNSDTQYF.

This chain uses TRBV7-9 with TRBJ1-6; D perhaps matches TRBD1 (6 bases). The CDR3 is 15 residues long. The germline V and J ends were trimmed by 1 base and 6 bases, with 10 bases remaining between them. Germline V CDR1 and CDR2: SEHNR, FQNEAQ (reference sequence). The CDR3 sequence: CASSLVGGLNSPLHF. The CDR3 coding sequence is TGTGCCAGCAGCTTAGTCGGGGGGCTTAATTCACCCCTCCACTTT.

This chain uses TRBV7-2 with TRBJ2-7, with 14 positions matching TRBD2. The V gene end was trimmed by 5 bases and the J gene end by 7 bases; junction bases not matched to a gene: 7. Germline lookup yields CDR1 SGHTA and CDR2 FQGNSA. This CDR3 is built from 15 residues. This CDR3 reads CASSPRTSGGWEQYF. The CDR3 bases are TGTGCCAGCAGCCCAAGGACTAGCGGGGGGTGGGAGCAGTACTTC.

The chain couples TRBV9 to TRBJ1-4, with a possible D match to TRBD1 (5 bases). This CDR3 has 16 amino acids. Trimming stripped 0 bases from V and 3 bases from J, with 12 bases between. Germline loops: CDR1 SGDLS, CDR2 YYNGEE. The CDR3 DNA follows: TGTGCCAGCAGCGTAGATGTGGGGGGGGCTAATGAAAAACTGTTTTTT. Its translation: CASSVDVGGANEKLFF.

The rearrangement joins TRBV28 to TRBJ2-7, with D possibly TRBD1 on 6 matching bases. The V end was cut by 8 bases, the J end by 2 bases, with 13 bases between. The CDR3 extends over 13 amino acids. Germline-derived CDR1 and CDR2 are MDHEN and SYDVKM. The CDR3 reads CASAEDRPYEQYF. CDR3 DNA sequence: TGTGCCAGCGCCGAGGACAGACCCTACGAGCAGTACTTC. Complete variable domain (other parts from reference TRBV28 and TRBJ2-7): DVKVTQSSRYLVKRTGEKVFLECVQDMDHENMFWYRQDPGLGLRLIYFSYDVKMKEKGDIPEGYSVSREKKERFSLILESASTNQTSMYLCASAEDRPYEQYFGPGTRLTVT.

Judged by abundance, this clone is medium-sized (0.01 to 0.1%). This chain uses TRBV7-2 with TRBJ2-6; 10 bases are shared with TRBD1. The CDR3 consists of 18 residues. Trimming took 1 base from V and 4 from J; bases not matched to a gene: 7. Germline V lookup: CDR1 SGHTA, CDR2 FQGNSA. CDR3 residues: CASSLEGTGEGGANVLTF. The CDR3 region has the DNA TGTGCCAGCAGCTTAGAGGGGACAGGGGAAGGAGGGGCCAACGTCCTGACTTTC.

This clone was seen a handful of times. This sequence joins TRBV2 and TRBJ2-7; 7 positions agree with TRBD1. V gave up 4 bases and J gave up 0 bases; unmatched junction bases: 6. CDR3 size: 15 residues. The germline V gene encodes CDR1 SNHLY and CDR2 FYNNEI. CDR3 DNA sequence: TGTGCCAGCAGTGCAAGGGGGCCCAGCTCCTACGAGCAGTACTTC. Amino acid sequence: CASSARGPSSYEQYF.

This clone was observed once. The DNA for the CDR3 is TGTGCCTGGAACCGGGACAGTTATGGCTACACCTTC. This encodes CAWNRDSYGYTF. The chain has TRBV30 and TRBJ1-2, with 7 positions matching TRBD1. Trimming at V came to 4 bases and at J to 5 bases, leaving 4 bases not matched to a gene. Germline CDR1 is GTSNPN and CDR2 is SVGIG (reference sequence). The CDR3 totals 12 residues.

The chain joins TRBV7-3 to TRBJ1-4, with D possibly being TRBD1 (6 bases). Trimming left V 1 base short and J 0 bases short, with 6 bases between. Germline V lookup: CDR1 SGHTA, CDR2 FQGTGA. CDR3 size: 15 residues. DNA for the CDR3: TGTGCCAGCAGCTTAAAGGGGGCAACTAATGAAAAACTGTTTTTT. This sequence encodes CASSLKGATNEKLFF.

DNA of the CDR3: TGTGCCGCGTTCGGGGGTAGGGGCTACACCTTC. Translated: CAAFGGRGYTF. The rearrangement links TRBV27 to TRBJ1-2, with D possibly being TRBD1 (5 bases). The germline V and J ends were trimmed by 11 bases and 8 bases, with 15 bases remaining between them. The CDR3 contains 11 residues. Germline CDR1 MNHEY, CDR2 SMNVEV (reference sequence).

Turning to this clone: Other DNA sequences from this sample encode an identical CDR3 as well. The rearrangement joins TRBV2 to TRBJ2-3; 9 bases match TRBD2. The CDR3 contains 14 residues. V lost 6 bases, J lost 2 bases, and 3 bases stayed unmatched. Per the germline V gene, CDR1 is SNHLY and CDR2 is FYNNEI. The CDR3 region has the DNA TGTGCCAGCAGGCTAGCGGGGTCCACAGATACGCAGTATTTT. Translated, it gives CASRLAGSTDTQYF.

The rearrangement uses TRBV4-1 and TRBJ2-1, with 7 bases fitting TRBD2. CDR1 is MGHRA and CDR2 is YSYEKL in the germline V gene. This CDR3 has 16 amino acids. V was pared by 5 bases and J by 5 bases, with 12 bases of the junction left unmatched. In DNA, the CDR3 is TGCGCCAGCAGCACGATACGGGGGGAGCGGCACAATGAGCAGTTCTTC. Its protein product is CASSTIRGERHNEQFF.

This clone has only a few counts. The chain recombines TRBV7-9 with TRBJ1-5; D call uncertain. Germline-derived CDR1 and CDR2 are SEHNR and FQNEAQ (reference sequence). The CDR3 consists of 15 residues. V was shortened by 3 bases and J by 2 bases, with 11 bases between the two germline ends. The DNA of the CDR3 is TGTGCCAGCAGCTTGAGCGCCAAGGGCAATCAGCCCCAGCATTTT. Its protein is CASSLSAKGNQPQHF. The full variable domain, in which reference TRBV7-9 and TRBJ1-5 provide the parts outside the CDR3, is DTGVSQNPRHKITKRGQNVTFRCDPISEHNRLYWYRQTLGQGPEFLTYFQNEAQLEKSRLLSDRFSAERPKGSFSTLEIQRTEQGDSAMYLCASSLSAKGNQPQHFGDGTRLSIL.

This chain connects TRBV13 to TRBJ2-3; the match to TRBD2 covers 11 bases. Germline CDR1 is PRHDT and CDR2 is FYEKMQ (reference sequence). The J segment lost 3 bases and the V segment lost 0 bases, leaving 5 bases of the junction unmatched. The CDR3 consists of 17 residues. The CDR3, as DNA: TGTGCCAGCAGCTTAGGAGCACTAGCGGGAGAAACAGATACGCAGTATTTT. Translated, it gives CASSLGALAGETDTQYF.

A few counts support this clone. The V gene is TRBV27, the J gene TRBJ2-1; no clear D gene. The V and J ends lost 2 bases and 8 bases respectively, with 10 bases between them. The CDR3 totals 13 residues. CDR1 MNHEY and CDR2 SMNVEV come from the germline V gene (reference sequence). CDR3 region: CASSLSRFYEQFF. In DNA form, the CDR3 reads TGTGCCAGCAGTTTAAGCCGTTTCTATGAGCAGTTCTTC.

This chain connects TRBV27 to TRBJ2-7, with 12 bases matching TRBD2. V shed 8 bases and J 5 bases; nucleotides not matched to a gene: 7. This CDR3 is built from 14 residues. The germline gives CDR1 MNHEY, CDR2 SMNVEV (reference sequence). The DNA for the CDR3 is TGTGCCAGCTCCACTAGCGGGAGGAGCCACGAGCAGTACTTC. Translated, it gives CASSTSGRSHEQYF.

The rearrangement uses TRBV19 and TRBJ1-5; TRBD1 matches 7 bases. CDR3 length: 16 residues. The germline V gene encodes CDR1 LNHDA and CDR2 SQIVND (reference sequence). V gave up 8 bases and J gave up 4 bases; unmatched junction bases: 14. The CDR3 reads CASSLRQGIANQPQHF. CDR3 DNA: TGTGCCAGTTCCCTTCGACAGGGAATAGCAAATCAGCCCCAGCATTTT.

V gene TRBV9 combines with J gene TRBJ1-2; a weak D match, TRBD1 (5 bases). The germline V gene has CDR1 SGDLS and CDR2 YYNGEE. V shed 3 bases and J shed 7 bases, with 10 bases lying between them. The CDR3 totals 12 residues. In DNA form, the CDR3 reads TGTGCCAGCAGCGCAACAGGTTTTGGCTACACCTTC. Protein sequence: CASSATGFGYTF.

V gene TRBV6-1 combines with J gene TRBJ2-7; maybe TRBD1 (6 bases). The CDR3 extends over 13 amino acids. Germline-derived CDR1 and CDR2 are MNHNS and SASEGT. Trimming stripped 7 bases from V and 0 bases from J, with 10 bases between. DNA for the CDR3: TGTGCCAGCAAGGACAGTTACTCCTACGAGCAGTACTTC. This sequence encodes CASKDSYSYEQYF.

This chain connects TRBV5-8 to TRBJ2-7; D is uncertain. The germline V gene has CDR1 SGHTS and CDR2 YDEGEE. The CDR3 loop spans 13 amino acids. V lost 4 bases, J lost 5 bases, and 13 bases lay in between. CDR3 nucleotides: TGTGCCAGCAGCCTTGACATAGGCGACGAGCAGTACTTC. It codes for CASSLDIGDEQYF.

The rearrangement uses TRBV7-9 and TRBJ2-3, with 7 bases matching TRBD1. This CDR3 is built from 15 residues. The germline V gene has CDR1 SEHNR and CDR2 FQNEAQ (reference sequence). The trim removed 6 bases at V and 0 bases at J, leaving 6 bases unmatched. The CDR3 DNA follows: TGTGCCAGCAGACCGGGACAGCTTAGCACAGATACGCAGTATTTT. This translates into CASRPGQLSTDTQYF.